Shown below are 25 T cell receptor beta chains from a single sample sequenced in a study of T cell repertoires in aging, cancer and after chemotherapy. TCR beta rearrangements were amplified from peripheral blood genomic DNA. A mixed TRB-A/B primer pool amplified rearranged TRB by multiplex touch-down PCR. In TCRdb, the multiplex PCR reads were re-called with MiXCR into one record per CDR3 protein. The sample includes 6,000 to 9,500 distinct CDR3 sequences, approximately 35% of them seen just once. Sequenced: blood. The receptors were gathered from a human donor in good health.

The V and J genes are TRBV4-1 and TRBJ2-5; no clear D. The V end lost 0 bases, the J end lost 3 bases, and 5 bases lay between the germline ends. Germline V CDR1 and CDR2: MGHRA, YSYEKL. The CDR3 has 13 residues. The CDR3 DNA follows: TGCGCCAGCAGCCAAGATTGGGAAGAGACCCAGTACTTC. Amino acids: CASSQDWEETQYF.

This clonotype was seen a handful of times. The rearrangement links TRBV18 to TRBJ2-5; perhaps D is TRBD1 or TRBD2 (5 bases each). The ends were cut back, 0 bases at V and 6 bases at J, with 11 bases in the middle. Per the germline V gene, CDR1 is KGHSH and CDR2 is LQKENI. This CDR3 has 14 residues. The CDR3 spells CASSPPVGDQTQYF. The CDR3 bases are TGTGCCAGCTCACCACCGGTTGGGGACCAGACCCAGTACTTC.

CDR3 loop: CSVAGLSGSSSYNEQFF. The CDR3 nucleotides read TGCAGCGTCGCCGGACTATCGGGATCCAGCTCCTACAATGAGCAGTTCTTC. V is TRBV29-1 and J is TRBJ2-1; tentative D call: TRBD2 (6 bases). The CDR3 has 17 amino acids. Trimming stripped 6 bases from V and 0 bases from J, with 21 bases between. The V gene's germline CDR1 is SQVTM and CDR2 ANQGSEA.

This clonotype was seen a handful of times. The chain recombines TRBV6-5 with TRBJ2-5; 9 nucleotides agree with TRBD2. The V and J ends lost 6 bases and 9 bases, in that order; junction bases with no gene match: 11. The CDR3 totals 14 residues. CDR1 is MNHEY, CDR2 SVGAGI, per germline. The CDR3 nucleotides are TGTGCCAGCAGCTTAGCGGGGGAGTCCGCGCCCCAGTACTTC. Protein sequence: CASSLAGESAPQYF.

This clonotype came up a few times. The rearrangement uses TRBV5-6 and TRBJ1-4, with 9 bases lining up with TRBD1. J lost 2 bases, V lost 0 bases, and 2 bases had no gene match. Germline V gives CDR1 SGHDT, CDR2 YYEEEE. The CDR3 covers 16 residues. The chain's CDR3 is CASSLDRGLTNEKLFF. The CDR3, as DNA: TGTGCCAGCAGCTTGGACAGGGGGCTTACTAATGAAAAACTGTTTTTT.

V is TRBV7-3 and J is TRBJ2-3, with D possibly matching TRBD2 (6 bases). Germline CDR1 is SGHTA and CDR2 is FQGTGA. The CDR3 is 15 residues long. Trimming stripped 0 bases from V and 2 bases from J, with 9 bases between. The CDR3 sequence: CASSLTAGSTDTQYF. For the CDR3, the DNA is TGTGCCAGCAGCTTAACAGCGGGCTCCACAGATACGCAGTATTTT.

The chain recombines TRBV27 with TRBJ2-7; D is undetermined. Germline CDR1 reads MNHEY; CDR2 reads SMNVEV (reference sequence). The CDR3 loop spans 12 amino acids. Trimming left V 5 bases short and J 3 bases short, with 8 bases between. CDR3 in amino acids: CASSTNGYEQYF. Here the CDR3 DNA reads TGTGCCAGCAGTACAAACGGCTACGAGCAGTACTTC.

The V and J genes are TRBV6-5 and TRBJ1-2, with 8 bases that match TRBD1. With V trimmed by 10 bases and J by 2 bases, 6 bases remained unmatched. The germline gives CDR1 MNHEY, CDR2 SVGAGI. This CDR3 comprises 13 residues. CDR3 coding DNA: TGTGCCACCTCGACAGGGGCAAACTATGGCTACACCTTC. This translates into CATSTGANYGYTF.

The V call is TRBV28, the J call TRBJ2-6; 7 nucleotides agree with TRBD1. V shed 7 bases, J shed 0 bases, and the junction held 12 bases outside the gene matches. CDR1 and CDR2 (germline): MDHEN, SYDVKM. The CDR3 length is 18 residues. DNA for the CDR3: TGTGCCAGCAACAAGGTCGGGACAGACTTCTCTGGGGCCAACGTCCTGACTTTC. Translating it yields CASNKVGTDFSGANVLTF.

The chain uses TRBV6-1 and TRBJ1-4, with a tentative D call TRBD1 (5 bases). Trimming cost V 3 bases and J 0 bases, with 5 bases left between them. The CDR3 has 14 amino acids. Germline-derived CDR1 and CDR2 are MNHNS and SASEGT. This CDR3 is CASSEDTTNEKLFF. Written as DNA, the CDR3 is TGTGCCAGCAGTGAGGACACAACTAATGAAAAACTGTTTTTT.

This clonotype counts as large. This rearrangement joins TRBV29-1 to TRBJ2-7; TRBD1 matches 7 bases. The CDR3 is made up of 14 amino acids. Germline CDR1 and CDR2: SQVTM and ANQGSEA. V was clipped by 6 bases and J by 2 bases; unmatched bases: 10. CDR3 DNA sequence: TGCAGCGTGACACCGGGACAGCATACCTACGAGCAGTACTTC. Amino acid sequence: CSVTPGQHTYEQYF.

This clonotype turned up a few times. The gene calls are TRBV24-1 and TRBJ1-4; D is undetermined. The CDR3 totals 11 residues. Germline CDR1 is KGHDR and CDR2 is SFDVKD. Trimming shortened V by 9 bases and J by 8 bases, and 9 bases separated the two germline ends. The CDR3, as DNA: TGTGCCACCGGGCACGGAGAAAAACTGTTTTTT. Its translation: CATGHGEKLFF.

This chain uses TRBV19 with TRBJ2-1; TRBD2 is a possible D gene (5 bases). Germline values: CDR1 LNHDA, CDR2 SQIVND (reference sequence). The CDR3 is made up of 14 amino acids. Trimming took off 7 bases at V and 4 bases at J, with 14 bases between the two ends. The CDR3 bases are TGTGCCAGTACTCCCGCCGGGGTTTACAATGAGCAGTTCTTC. This codes for CASTPAGVYNEQFF.

The chain is built from TRBV27 and TRBJ1-1; tentatively, D is TRBD1 (6 bases). The CDR3 runs 14 residues. Germline V gene sequence: CDR1 MNHEY, CDR2 SMNVEV (reference sequence). Trimming removed 7 bases from V and 3 bases from J, with 15 bases in between. The CDR3 spells CASKTGGVYTEAFF. CDR3 in DNA: TGTGCCAGCAAAACGGGGGGCGTCTACACTGAAGCTTTCTTT.

Relative to its sample, this clonotype is medium-sized. The V gene is TRBV29-1, the J gene TRBJ2-1; weak D call: TRBD1 (5 bases). V lost 7 bases and J lost 9, with 13 bases in between. Germline V gene lookup returns CDR1 SQVTM and CDR2 ANQGSEA. The CDR3 is 11 residues long. The chain's CDR3 is CSAEQVGEQFF. The CDR3 DNA is TGCAGCGCCGAACAGGTGGGTGAGCAGTTCTTC.

This chain connects TRBV27 to TRBJ1-5; 10 bases map to TRBD1. After removal of 1 base from V and 7 bases from J, the junction contained 7 bases not matched to a gene. Germline CDR1 is MNHEY and CDR2 is SMNVEV (reference sequence). CDR3 length equals 16 residues. The CDR3: CASSLWGQGPGQPQHF. DNA of the CDR3: TGTGCCAGCAGTTTATGGGGACAGGGGCCAGGGCAGCCCCAGCATTTT.

This clonotype has just a few counts. The V and J genes are TRBV12-3 or TRBV12-4 and TRBJ2-3; D gene ambiguous. The CDR3 covers 16 residues. The V and J ends lost 3 bases and 4 bases respectively, with 17 bases between them. Written as DNA, the CDR3 is TGTGCCAGCAGTTTGAGGCCATCTATCAAGGCAGATACGCAGTATTTT. As protein: CASSLRPSIKADTQYF.

The chain carries TRBV18 and TRBJ1-4, with TRBD1 matching over 8 bases. This CDR3 comprises 15 residues. Germline assignment: CDR1 KGHSH and CDR2 LQKENI. V gave up 3 bases and J gave up 0 bases; unmatched junction bases: 0. Written as DNA, the CDR3 is TGTGCCAGCTCACCGGACAGGGCAACTAATGAAAAACTGTTTTTT. Protein sequence: CASSPDRATNEKLFF.

In its sample, this clonotype was seen a few times. The chain links TRBV7-6 to TRBJ2-2; the D call may be TRBD1 or TRBD2 (6 bases each). Germline values: CDR1 SGHVS, CDR2 FNYEAQ. The CDR3 length is 15 residues. Trimming stripped 0 bases from V and 8 bases from J, with 13 bases between. The CDR3 loop is CASSLAVGGRGELFF. CDR3 DNA sequence: TGTGCCAGCAGCTTAGCGGTCGGGGGCAGGGGGGAGCTGTTTTTT.

The sample holds a few counts of this clonotype. The rearrangement uses TRBV6-1 and TRBJ1-4; D is uncertain. Germline V gene sequence: CDR1 MNHNS, CDR2 SASEGT. This CDR3 spans 15 amino acids. V gave up 7 bases and J gave up 7 bases, with 19 bases separating them. CDR3 DNA sequence: TGTGCCAGCAATACACTAGGGCTGGGAGCTGAAAAACTGTTTTTT. Protein sequence: CASNTLGLGAEKLFF.

This clonotype is judged large. The V gene is TRBV29-1, the J gene TRBJ2-1, with TRBD2 as a possible D gene (5 bases). The CDR3 totals 13 residues. From germline, CDR1 is SQVTM and CDR2 ANQGSEA. V lost 3 bases, J lost 8 bases, and 14 bases lay in between. The CDR3 spells CSVENRLAHEQFF. For the CDR3, the DNA is TGCAGCGTTGAGAATCGTCTAGCCCATGAGCAGTTCTTC.

The sample holds one count of this clonotype. The chain employs TRBV18 and TRBJ1-6; D perhaps matches TRBD1 (5 bases). V was shortened by 3 bases and J by 9 bases, with 18 bases between the two germline ends. Germline CDR1 reads KGHSH; CDR2 reads LQKENI. The CDR3 loop spans 16 amino acids. The CDR3 loop reads CASSPLPGGVGSPLHF. CDR3 DNA: TGTGCCAGCTCACCCCTACCGGGGGGGGTCGGTTCACCCCTCCACTTT.

By share, this clonotype counts as medium-sized. J is TRBJ2-5 and V is TRBV19; 8 nucleotides match TRBD2. Germline CDR1 LNHDA, CDR2 SQIVND (reference sequence). The length of the CDR3 is 15 residues. V shed 5 bases, J shed 4 bases, and the junction held 9 bases outside the gene matches. CDR3 sequence: CASSLRRGATETQYF. CDR3 bases: TGTGCCAGTAGTCTCCGGCGGGGGGCAACAGAGACCCAGTACTTC.

This clonotype appeared a few times. The rearrangement joins TRBV19 to TRBJ1-2, with TRBD1 matching 9 bases. Per germline, CDR1 LNHDA and CDR2 SQIVND (reference sequence). The CDR3 loop spans 15 amino acids. V lost 9 bases and J lost 8; bases outside the gene matches: 16. Here the CDR3 reads CASVPSPGQGSGYTF. DNA of the CDR3: TGTGCCAGCGTTCCTTCCCCGGGACAGGGATCAGGCTACACCTTC.

This clonotype was observed a handful of times. The chain uses TRBV6-4 and TRBJ2-3; D gene unclear. Between the trimmed V and J ends, which lost 5 bases and 4 bases, there was a span of 10 bases. This CDR3 has 13 residues. The germline V gene has CDR1 MRHNA and CDR2 SNTAGT. The CDR3 spells CASSPAPSDTQYF. CDR3 nucleotide sequence: TGTGCCAGCAGTCCTGCCCCATCAGATACGCAGTATTTT.